The present T cell receptor (beta chain) was sequenced within a study of spatial heterogeneity in lung cancer. At the level of the study: Detection of beta-chain sequences consistently exceeded that of alpha-chain sequences.

Each TCR cDNA molecule carried a unique molecular identifier. TCRdb re-analysed the 5' RACE reads in MiXCR, keeping a single row per CDR3 protein. This table holds some 55,000 distinct CDR3 sequences, nearly 6.5% found once. With 4 bases clipped from V and 7 bases from J, the junction kept 8 bases outside the gene matches. Per the germline V gene, CDR1 is SGHDT and CDR2 is YYEEEE. This CDR3 is 15 amino acids long. Described time point: sample taken at primary tumor resection. The donor group consisted of roughly 70 patients who had untreated, early-stage non-small cell lung cancer. Whole RNA obtained from tumor, nontumor lung or frozen PBMC underwent sequencing without sorting.

The source material was PBMCs, sampled at surgery. The genes are TRBV5-6 and TRBJ1-4; 9 bases align to TRBD1. The TCR sequence derives from a female donor with early-stage non-small cell lung cancer. CDR3 region: CASSVTGGAGEKLFF. The CDR3 bases are TGTGCCAGCAGCGTTACAGGGGGCGCGGGTGAAAAACTGTTTTTT.